The 28 T cell receptor beta chains below were found in one sample sequenced in a study of T cell responses to AZD1222 COVID-19 vaccine (dated by TCRdb to the early 2020s). The library came from the immunoSEQ multiplex PCR assay. In TCRdb, the immuneACCESS table is reduced to in-frame sequences with V and J assigned. These tables do not hold every clone; where another copy was compared, an unresolved V gene accounts for under half, and the others remain unexplained. This sample holds about 150,000 clones; 90% were observed only once. The ten largest make up around 1.9% of the sample. Per the publication, the time point label means: baseline before first vaccination. Here the sequenced sample was peripheral blood, taken on day 0 of AZD1222 vaccination. Source of these receptors: an adult in good health.

This chain links TRBV20-1 with TRBJ1-2; D is ambiguous. In germline, CDR1 is DFQATT, CDR2 SNEGSKA (reference sequence). The CDR3 loop spans 11 amino acids. V was pared by 3 bases and J by 8 bases, with 10 bases between. CDR3: CSASTTEGYTF. The CDR3 nucleotides read TGCAGTGCTAGTACAACCGAAGGCTACACCTTC.

The gene calls are TRBV6-1 and TRBJ2-3; possible D gene TRBD1, 5 bases. V was cut by 3 bases and J by 5 bases, with 12 bases left in between. There are 14 residues in the CDR3. CDR1 is MNHNS and CDR2 is SASEGT in the germline V gene. Here the CDR3 DNA reads TGTGCCAGCAGTGAGGAATCAGGGTTAGATACGCAGTATTTT. Translation: CASSEESGLDTQYF.

V usage is TRBV7-3 and J usage is TRBJ2-1; no clear D. V dropped 5 bases and J dropped 3 bases, with 17 bases sitting between them. CDR3 size: 16 residues. CDR1 and CDR2 from the germline V gene are SGHTA and FQGTGA. Here the CDR3 DNA reads TGTGCCAGCAGCCCGACGGTAGCTTCCGGCTACAATGAGCAGTTCTTC. This encodes CASSPTVASGYNEQFF.

The chain is built from TRBV7-2 and TRBJ1-6; D gene ambiguous. The germline V and J ends were trimmed by 0 bases and 13 bases, with 10 bases remaining between them. Germline V CDR1 and CDR2: SGHTA, FQGNSA. This CDR3 has 13 amino acids. The CDR3 DNA sequence: TGTGCCAGCAGCTTAGCGGCCAGATCGCCCCTCCACTTT. It yields the protein CASSLAARSPLHF.

The chain has TRBV19 and TRBJ2-7; 12 bases match TRBD1. CDR1 is LNHDA and CDR2 is SQIVND in the germline V gene (reference sequence). V lost 6 bases and J lost 6; bases outside the gene matches: 9. The CDR3 extends over 15 amino acids. In nucleotides, the CDR3 is TGTGCCAGTAGCCGAGATCGGGACAGGGGGCCCGAGCAGTACTTC. Residues: CASSRDRDRGPEQYF.

CDR3 nucleotides: TGTGCCAGCAGCCAAGAGGGGACAGGGAGAAATCAGCCCCAGCATTTT. Encoded protein: CASSQEGTGRNQPQHF. The chain recombines TRBV3-1 (or the pseudogene TRBV3-2) with TRBJ1-5; 9 bases match TRBD1. Per the germline V gene, CDR1 is LGHDT and CDR2 is YNNKEL (reference sequence). This CDR3 spans 16 amino acids. The V segment lost 0 bases and the J segment 4 bases; nucleotides outside the gene matches: 4.

V is TRBV6-5 and J is TRBJ2-3; maybe TRBD2 (5 bases). The germline CDR1 and CDR2 sequences are MNHEY and SVGAGI. The CDR3 is 15 residues long. Trimming stripped 2 bases from V and 6 bases from J, with 15 bases between. CDR3 amino acids: CASSYPRVGEDTQYF. The CDR3 DNA follows: TGTGCCAGCAGTTACCCGAGGGTCGGGGAGGATACGCAGTATTTT.

This chain uses TRBV7-9 with TRBJ1-1; maybe TRBD1 (6 bases). The V gene's germline CDR1 is SEHNR and CDR2 FQNEAQ (reference sequence). Between the trimmed V and J ends, which lost 5 bases and 0 bases, there was a span of 13 bases. The CDR3 length is 15 residues. The CDR3 region is CASSLGTPMNTEAFF. CDR3 DNA: TGTGCCAGCAGCCTAGGGACACCTATGAACACTGAAGCTTTCTTT.

The chain recombines TRBV5-6 with TRBJ2-1, with a possible D match to TRBD1 (6 bases). CDR1 is SGHDT and CDR2 is YYEEEE in the germline V gene. Trimming stripped 1 base from V and 9 bases from J, with 20 bases between. CDR3 length: 16 amino acids. CDR3 in amino acids: CASSLPQGLPKGEQFF. DNA for the CDR3: TGTGCCAGCAGCTTGCCCCAGGGGCTGCCCAAGGGTGAGCAGTTCTTC.

V gene TRBV5-8 combines with J gene TRBJ1-5; D ambiguous. The CDR3 has 14 residues. The V end lost 0 bases, the J end lost 0 bases, and 4 bases lay between the germline ends. Germline V CDR1 and CDR2: SGHTS, YDEGEE. CDR3 nucleotide sequence: TGTGCCAGCAGCTTGGCCCTTAGCAATCAGCCCCAGCATTTT. Protein sequence: CASSLALSNQPQHF. The full variable domain, in which reference TRBV5-8 and TRBJ1-5 provide the parts outside the CDR3, is EAGVTQSPTHLIKTRGQQATLRCSPISGHTSVYWYQQALGLGLQFLLWYDEGEERNRGNFPPRFSGRQFPNYSSELNVNALELEDSALYLCASSLALSNQPQHFGDGTRLSIL.

This chain links TRBV9 with TRBJ2-7; the match to TRBD2 covers 9 bases. Trimming at V came to 7 bases and at J to 4 bases, leaving 9 bases not matched to a gene. Germline CDR1 is SGDLS and CDR2 is YYNGEE. The CDR3 is 14 amino acids. CDR3 amino acids: CASGNSGSPYEQYF. The CDR3 DNA is TGTGCCAGCGGAAATAGCGGGAGCCCTTACGAGCAGTACTTC.

The CDR3, as DNA: TGTGCCAGCAGCTTTCAGCGGAACTACGAGCAGTACTTC. This translates into CASSFQRNYEQYF. The chain is built from TRBV7-2 and TRBJ2-7, with D possibly TRBD2 on 5 matching bases. Trimming took off 3 bases at V and 3 bases at J, with 9 bases between the two ends. This CDR3 has 13 residues. Germline V CDR1 and CDR2: SGHTA, FQGNSA.

The chain employs TRBV4-3 and TRBJ2-2, with D uncertain. V dropped 1 base and J dropped 6 bases, with 6 bases sitting between them. The CDR3 covers 13 residues. Germline CDR1 reads LGHNA; CDR2 reads YSLEER. As DNA, the CDR3 is TGCGCCAGCAGCCAAGTTTTCCCCGGGGAGCTGTTTTTT. It yields the protein CASSQVFPGELFF.

This clone came up a few times. J is TRBJ2-1 and V is TRBV24-1; TRBD1 is a possible D gene (5 bases). The CDR3 is 14 amino acids. V was shortened by 5 bases and J by 6 bases, with 13 bases between the two germline ends. CDR1 and CDR2 (germline): KGHDR, SFDVKD. CDR3 amino acids: CATSVDKYLNEQFF. The DNA for the CDR3 is TGTGCCACCAGTGTGGACAAGTATCTCAATGAGCAGTTCTTC.

The chain links TRBV11-1 to TRBJ1-1; D unresolved. This CDR3 comprises 14 residues. Between the trimmed V and J ends, which lost 5 bases and 0 bases, there was a span of 10 bases. From germline, CDR1 is SGHAT and CDR2 FQDESV (reference sequence). CDR3 sequence (DNA): TGTGCCAGCAGCCTTATGCAGATGAACACTGAAGCTTTCTTT. Translated, it gives CASSLMQMNTEAFF.

The chain carries TRBV5-1 and TRBJ2-3; 11 nucleotides match TRBD1. This CDR3 contains 17 residues. V lost 4 bases, J lost 1 base, and 8 bases stayed unmatched. CDR1 and CDR2 (germline): SGHRS, YFSETQ. The DNA of the CDR3 is TGCGCCAGCAGCCTATCTCGGACAGGGGGCGGCACAGATACGCAGTATTTT. As protein: CASSLSRTGGGTDTQYF.

V and J are TRBV28 and TRBJ2-5, with D maybe TRBD1 (5 bases). The V end lost 5 bases, the J end lost 5 bases, and 15 bases lay between the germline ends. The V gene's germline CDR1 is MDHEN and CDR2 SYDVKM. The CDR3 loop spans 14 amino acids. CDR3 nucleotides: TGTGCCAGCAGTCTCCCTAGGGGTAGCGAGACCCAGTACTTC. Protein sequence: CASSLPRGSETQYF.

This chain links TRBV6-4 with TRBJ1-1; D is unresolved. Germline values: CDR1 MRHNA, CDR2 SNTAGT. V was cut by 10 bases and J by 2 bases, with 5 bases left in between. The CDR3 is made up of 10 amino acids. The CDR3 loop is CATLNTEAFF. DNA for the CDR3: TGTGCCACCTTAAACACTGAAGCTTTCTTT.

V is TRBV18 and J is TRBJ1-2; D unresolved. Germline V lookup: CDR1 KGHSH, CDR2 LQKENI. V lost 1 base and J 5 bases, leaving 23 bases between the germline ends. The CDR3 totals 18 residues. DNA of the CDR3: TGTGCCAGCTCACCACTTGTTATGCGGGGTGAGTGGCTGTATGGCTACACCTTC. Translation: CASSPLVMRGEWLYGYTF. The full variable domain, rest sourced from reference TRBV18 and TRBJ1-2, is NAGVMQNPRHLVRRRGQEARLRCSPMKGHSHVYWYRQLPEEGLKFMVYLQKENIIDESGMPKERFSAEFPKEGPSILRIQQVVRGDSAAYFCASSPLVMRGEWLYGYTFGSGTRLTVV.

The V call is TRBV19, the J call TRBJ1-6; D ambiguous. This CDR3 is 13 amino acids long. CDR1 LNHDA and CDR2 SQIVND come from the germline V gene (reference sequence). Deletions cut 5 bases from V and 8 bases from J, with 10 bases between. DNA of the CDR3: TGTGCCAGTAGTGTGGACCCCGATTCACCCCTCCACTTT. Translation gives CASSVDPDSPLHF. Based on the CDR3 plus reference TRBV19 and TRBJ1-6, the full variable domain is DGGITQSPKYLFRKEGQNVTLSCEQNLNHDAMYWYRQDPGQGLRLIYYSQIVNDFQKGDIAEGYSVSREKKESFPLTVTSAQKNPTAFYLCASSVDPDSPLHFGNGTRLTVT.

The chain uses TRBV4-3 and TRBJ1-1, with no clear D. Germline-derived CDR1 and CDR2 are LGHNA and YSLEER. V was cut by 0 bases and J by 2 bases, with 10 bases left in between. The CDR3 loop spans 15 amino acids. CDR3 bases: TGCGCCAGCAGCCAAGATTGGCAGGCAAACACTGAAGCTTTCTTT. Translating it yields CASSQDWQANTEAFF.

The V and J genes are TRBV5-1 and TRBJ2-2; D is unclear. The CDR3 extends over 15 amino acids. Germline CDR1 is SGHRS and CDR2 is YFSETQ. Trimming removed 2 bases from V and 0 bases from J, with 8 bases in between. CDR3 residues: CASSFHPANTGELFF. In nucleotides, the CDR3 is TGCGCCAGCAGCTTCCATCCCGCGAACACCGGGGAGCTGTTTTTT.

The rearrangement joins TRBV3-1 (or the pseudogene TRBV3-2) to TRBJ2-2; TRBD2 matches 9 bases. With V trimmed by 6 bases and J by 4 bases, 3 bases remained unmatched. This CDR3 spans 14 amino acids. Looked up from germline, CDR1 is LGHDT and CDR2 is YNNKEL (reference sequence). This chain's CDR3 is CASSSGSGTGELFF. The CDR3 DNA is TGTGCCAGCAGTAGCGGGAGTGGCACCGGGGAGCTGTTTTTT.

In its sample, this clone was seen once. The chain is built from TRBV7-9 and TRBJ1-4, with TRBD1 identical over 11 bases. Trimming cost V 5 bases and J 8 bases; bases outside gene matches: 4. Germline CDR1 is SEHNR and CDR2 is FQNEAQ (reference sequence). CDR3 length equals 14 residues. The CDR3 DNA is TGTGCCAGCAGCGGACAGGGGGCAGGGGAAAAACTGTTTTTT. It specifies CASSGQGAGEKLFF.

The chain links TRBV19 to TRBJ2-7, with a possible D match to TRBD1 (6 bases). CDR3 length equals 15 residues. CDR1 is LNHDA, CDR2 SQIVND, per germline (reference sequence). V was pared by 3 bases and J by 3 bases, with 15 bases between. In DNA, the CDR3 is TGTGCCAGTAGTATGTTGGGGGCGCGCGTCTACGAGCAGTACTTC. Protein: CASSMLGARVYEQYF.

J is TRBJ2-7 and V is TRBV18; 11 bases match TRBD2. Germline values: CDR1 KGHSH, CDR2 LQKENI. Trimming cost V 6 bases and J 2 bases; bases outside gene matches: 6. The CDR3 spans 15 residues. The CDR3 is CASSFTSGRAYEQYF. The CDR3 nucleotides read TGTGCCAGCTCGTTTACTAGCGGGAGAGCCTACGAGCAGTACTTC.

V usage is TRBV18 and J usage is TRBJ2-1; 13 nucleotides match TRBD2. Germline-derived CDR1 and CDR2 are KGHSH and LQKENI. This CDR3 region has 20 residues. Trimming removed 6 bases from V and 0 bases from J; junction bases left unmatched: 14. CDR3 sequence reads: CASSPSAGTSGMSSYNEQFF. CDR3 sequence (DNA): TGTGCCAGCTCGCCCTCGGCCGGGACTAGCGGGATGAGCTCCTACAATGAGCAGTTCTTC.

V and J are TRBV19 and TRBJ1-5; TRBD1 might be the D (6 bases). V was cut by 5 bases and J by 0 bases, with 11 bases left in between. Germline CDR1 and CDR2: LNHDA and SQIVND (reference sequence). The CDR3 has 15 amino acids. The CDR3 region has the DNA TGTGCCAGTAGTCGGACAGTCGATAGCAATCAGCCCCAGCATTTT. Translated, it gives CASSRTVDSNQPQHF.